The T cell receptor beta chain under discussion was sequenced for a study of blood T cell repertoires in COVID-19. In the original analysis: Estimated nucleated cell counts came from reference gene primer amplification. The protocol was immunoSEQ multiplex PCR, while the TCRdb copy is restricted to in-frame clones and leaves out a portion. V and J calls and clone size are those listed in that table; D and trimming were worked out from the DNA. The sample includes under 250,000 clones, roughly 87% of them seen just once. Adults between about 18 and 95 years of age took part from about two dozen US areas. Cohort allocation depended upon clinical history that participants reported. The source material was PBMCs or T cells enriched from blood (not recorded which). This receptor was obtained from a woman between 25 and 40 years old with acute COVID-19.

In nucleotides, the CDR3 is TGTGCCAGCAGCCAGGGGGGACTCAAAAACATTCAGTACTTC. This translates into CASSQGGLKNIQYF. The V call is TRBV5-5, the J call TRBJ2-4; D may be TRBD1 (7 bases). Trimming left V 4 bases short and J 3 bases short, with 11 bases between. Germline CDR1 is SGHKS and CDR2 is YYEKEE (reference sequence). There are 14 residues in the CDR3.